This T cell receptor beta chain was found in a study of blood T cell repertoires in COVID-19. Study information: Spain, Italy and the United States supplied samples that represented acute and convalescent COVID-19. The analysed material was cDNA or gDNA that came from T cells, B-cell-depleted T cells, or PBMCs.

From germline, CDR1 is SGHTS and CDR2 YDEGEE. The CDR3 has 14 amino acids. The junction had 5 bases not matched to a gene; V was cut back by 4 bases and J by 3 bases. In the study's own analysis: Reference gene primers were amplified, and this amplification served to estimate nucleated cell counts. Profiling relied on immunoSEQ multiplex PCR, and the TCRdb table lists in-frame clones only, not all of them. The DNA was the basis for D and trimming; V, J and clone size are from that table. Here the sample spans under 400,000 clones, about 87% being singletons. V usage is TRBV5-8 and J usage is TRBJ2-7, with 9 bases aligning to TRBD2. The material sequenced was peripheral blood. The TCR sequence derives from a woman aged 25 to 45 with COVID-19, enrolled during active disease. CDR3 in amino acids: CASSAGTSYYEQYF. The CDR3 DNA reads TGTGCCAGCAGCGCCGGGACTAGCTACTACGAGCAGTACTTC.